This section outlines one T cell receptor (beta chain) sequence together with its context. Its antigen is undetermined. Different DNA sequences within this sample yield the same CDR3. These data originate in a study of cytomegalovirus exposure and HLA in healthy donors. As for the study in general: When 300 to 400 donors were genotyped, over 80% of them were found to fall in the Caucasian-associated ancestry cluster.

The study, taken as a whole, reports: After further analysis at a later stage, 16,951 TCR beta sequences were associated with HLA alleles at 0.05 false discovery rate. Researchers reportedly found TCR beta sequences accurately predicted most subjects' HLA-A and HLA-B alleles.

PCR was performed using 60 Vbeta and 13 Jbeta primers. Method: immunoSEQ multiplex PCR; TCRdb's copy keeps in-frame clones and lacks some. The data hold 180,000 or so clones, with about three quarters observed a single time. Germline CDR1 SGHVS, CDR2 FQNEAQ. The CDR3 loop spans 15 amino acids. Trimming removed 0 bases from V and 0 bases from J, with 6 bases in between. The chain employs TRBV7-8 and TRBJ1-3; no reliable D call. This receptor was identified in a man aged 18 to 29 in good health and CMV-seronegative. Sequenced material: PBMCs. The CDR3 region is CASSLAAGSGNTIYF. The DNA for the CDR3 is TGTGCCAGCAGCTTAGCGGCGGGCTCTGGAAACACCATATATTTT.